This T cell receptor beta chain is drawn from a study of T cells in Graves' hyperthyroidism and ophthalmopathy. There were TCR beta CDR3 regions amplified from RNA transcripts. In the first-round RT-PCR of the TCR CDR3, the HTBI primer set was used. TCRdb re-analysed the multiplex PCR reads in MiXCR, keeping a single row per CDR3 protein. The data show about 290,000 distinct CDR3 sequences, 10% to 15% seen once. Trimming stripped 3 bases from V and 8 bases from J, with 16 bases between. The CDR3 is 14 amino acids. Germline V lookup: CDR1 SEHNR, CDR2 FQNEAQ (reference sequence). In this sample, this clonotype turned up many times.

Sequenced input: blood. The clonotype was recovered from a woman aged 30 to 39 with Graves' hyperthyroidism that later progressed to Graves' ophthalmopathy. The chain has TRBV7-9 and TRBJ1-2, with D uncertain. The CDR3 DNA sequence: TGTGCCAGCAGCTTCCTCGGCCCCGCTTGGGGCTACACCTTC. Residues: CASSFLGPAWGYTF.